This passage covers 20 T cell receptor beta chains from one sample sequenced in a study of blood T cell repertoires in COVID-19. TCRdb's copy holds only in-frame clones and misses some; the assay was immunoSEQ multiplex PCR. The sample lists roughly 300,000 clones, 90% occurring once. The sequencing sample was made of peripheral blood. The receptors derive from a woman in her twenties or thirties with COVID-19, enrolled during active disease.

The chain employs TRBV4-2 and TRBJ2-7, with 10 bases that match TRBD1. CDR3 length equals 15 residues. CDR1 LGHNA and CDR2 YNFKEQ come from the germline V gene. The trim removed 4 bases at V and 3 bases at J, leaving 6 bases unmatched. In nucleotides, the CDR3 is TGTGCCAGCAGCCCTCCGGGACAGGGGTACTACGAGCAGTACTTC. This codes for CASSPPGQGYYEQYF.

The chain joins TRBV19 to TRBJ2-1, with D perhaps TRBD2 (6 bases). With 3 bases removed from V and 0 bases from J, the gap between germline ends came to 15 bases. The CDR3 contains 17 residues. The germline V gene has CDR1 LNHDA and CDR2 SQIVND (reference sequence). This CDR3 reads CASSMVPGLSSYNEQFF. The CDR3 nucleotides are TGTGCCAGTAGTATGGTTCCGGGACTGAGCTCCTACAATGAGCAGTTCTTC.

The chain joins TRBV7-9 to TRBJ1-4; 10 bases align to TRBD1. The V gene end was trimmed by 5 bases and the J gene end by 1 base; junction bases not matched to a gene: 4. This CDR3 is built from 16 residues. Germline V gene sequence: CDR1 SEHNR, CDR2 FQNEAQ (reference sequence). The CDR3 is CASSSRDRGTNEKLFF. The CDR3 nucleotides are TGTGCCAGCAGCAGCCGGGACAGGGGAACTAATGAAAAACTGTTTTTT.

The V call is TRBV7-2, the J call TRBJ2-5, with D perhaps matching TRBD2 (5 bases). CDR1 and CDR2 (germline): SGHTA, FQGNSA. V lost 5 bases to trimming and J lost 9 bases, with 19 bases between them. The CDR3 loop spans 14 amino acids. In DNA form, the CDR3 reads TGTGCCAGCAGCGAAGACGGGATACCCAGGTCCCAGTACTTC. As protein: CASSEDGIPRSQYF.

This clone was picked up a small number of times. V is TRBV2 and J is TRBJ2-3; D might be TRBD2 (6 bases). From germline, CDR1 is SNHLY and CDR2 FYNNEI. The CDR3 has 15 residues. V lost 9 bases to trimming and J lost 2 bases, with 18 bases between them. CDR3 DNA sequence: TGTGCCAGGGGAACTTTGGGCGGGATCACAGATACGCAGTATTTT. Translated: CARGTLGGITDTQYF.

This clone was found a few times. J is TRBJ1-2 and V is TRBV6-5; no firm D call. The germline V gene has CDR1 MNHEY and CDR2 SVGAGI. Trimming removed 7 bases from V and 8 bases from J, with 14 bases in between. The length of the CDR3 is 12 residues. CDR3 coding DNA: TGTGCCAGCATTTCAGAGGGTTCGGGCTACACCTTC. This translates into CASISEGSGYTF.

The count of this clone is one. This CDR3 reads CSVLGGHYNEQFF. DNA for the CDR3: TGCAGCGTCCTGGGGGGGCACTACAATGAGCAGTTCTTC. The V call is TRBV29-1, the J call TRBJ2-1; D is possibly TRBD2 (7 bases). Germline V gene lookup returns CDR1 SQVTM and CDR2 ANQGSEA. The CDR3 is 13 amino acids. Between the trimmed V and J ends, which lost 6 bases and 3 bases, there was a span of 12 bases.

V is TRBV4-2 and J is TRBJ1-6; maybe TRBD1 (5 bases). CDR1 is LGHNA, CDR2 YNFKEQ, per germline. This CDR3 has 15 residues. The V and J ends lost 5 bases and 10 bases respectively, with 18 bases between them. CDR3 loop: CASSIRDSQDSPLHF. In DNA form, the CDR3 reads TGTGCCAGCAGCATCCGGGACTCTCAGGACTCACCCCTCCACTTT.

The chain's CDR3 is CASSPFGRETQYF. In nucleotides, the CDR3 is TGTGCCAGCTCACCATTTGGGAGGGAGACCCAGTACTTC. V usage is TRBV18 and J usage is TRBJ2-5, with D maybe TRBD2 (6 bases). V lost 2 bases and J lost 5, with 9 bases in between. The V gene's germline CDR1 is KGHSH and CDR2 LQKENI. This CDR3 is 13 amino acids long.

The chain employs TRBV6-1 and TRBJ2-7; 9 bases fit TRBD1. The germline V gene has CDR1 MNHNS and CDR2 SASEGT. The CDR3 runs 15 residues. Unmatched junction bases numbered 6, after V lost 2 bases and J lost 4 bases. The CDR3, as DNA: TGTGCCAGCAGTGAATGGGGACAGGGAACGTACGAGCAGTACTTC. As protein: CASSEWGQGTYEQYF.

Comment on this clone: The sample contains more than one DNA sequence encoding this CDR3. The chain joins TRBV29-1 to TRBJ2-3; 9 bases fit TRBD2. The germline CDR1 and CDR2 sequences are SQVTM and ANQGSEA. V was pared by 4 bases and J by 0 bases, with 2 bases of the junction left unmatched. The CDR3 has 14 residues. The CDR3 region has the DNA TGCAGCGTTGGAACTAGCGGGAGCACAGATACGCAGTATTTT. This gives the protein CSVGTSGSTDTQYF.

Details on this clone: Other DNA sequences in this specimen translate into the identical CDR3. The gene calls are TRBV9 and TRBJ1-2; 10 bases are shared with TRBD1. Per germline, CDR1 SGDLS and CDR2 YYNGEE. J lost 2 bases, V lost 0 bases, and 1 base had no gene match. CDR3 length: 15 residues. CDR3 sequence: CASSVGQGANYGYTF. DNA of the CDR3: TGTGCCAGCAGCGTAGGACAGGGGGCCAACTATGGCTACACCTTC.

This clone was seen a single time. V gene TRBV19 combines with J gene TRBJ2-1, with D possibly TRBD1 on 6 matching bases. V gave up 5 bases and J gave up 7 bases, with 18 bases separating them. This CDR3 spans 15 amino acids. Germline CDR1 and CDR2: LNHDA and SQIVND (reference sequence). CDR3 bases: TGTGCCAGTAGTTTCGCAGGGGCCCGTCGGAATGAGCAGTTCTTC. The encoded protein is CASSFAGARRNEQFF.

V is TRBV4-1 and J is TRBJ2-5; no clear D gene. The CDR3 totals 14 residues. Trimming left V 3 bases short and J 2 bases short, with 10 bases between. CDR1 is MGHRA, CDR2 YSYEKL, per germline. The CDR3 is CASSQGGLQETQYF. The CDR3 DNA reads TGCGCCAGCAGCCAGGGTGGGCTTCAAGAGACCCAGTACTTC.

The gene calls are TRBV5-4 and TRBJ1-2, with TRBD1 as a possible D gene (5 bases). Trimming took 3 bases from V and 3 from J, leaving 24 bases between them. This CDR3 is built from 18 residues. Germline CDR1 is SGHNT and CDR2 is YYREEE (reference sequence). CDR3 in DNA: TGTGCCAGCAGCTCTCGATTCCTTGGCGCAGGGCGATACTATGGCTACACCTTC. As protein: CASSSRFLGAGRYYGYTF.

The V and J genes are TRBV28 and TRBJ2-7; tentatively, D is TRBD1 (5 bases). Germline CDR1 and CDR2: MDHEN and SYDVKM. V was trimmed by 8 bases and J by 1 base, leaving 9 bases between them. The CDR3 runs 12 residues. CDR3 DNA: TGTGCCAGCCAAGACAGTTCCTACGAGCAGTACTTC. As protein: CASQDSSYEQYF.

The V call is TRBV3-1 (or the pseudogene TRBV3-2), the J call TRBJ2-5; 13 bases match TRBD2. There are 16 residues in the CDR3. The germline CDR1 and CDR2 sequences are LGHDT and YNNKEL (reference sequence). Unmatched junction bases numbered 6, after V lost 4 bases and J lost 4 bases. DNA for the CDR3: TGTGCCAGCAGCCCCCACAGACTAGCGGGAGGAGAGACCCAGTACTTC. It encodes CASSPHRLAGGETQYF.

The DNA of the CDR3 is TGTGCCAGCAGTTATTCGGGAGGGGCCCATGGCTACACCTTC. Translation gives CASSYSGGAHGYTF. This chain connects TRBV6-5 to TRBJ1-2; possible D gene TRBD1, 5 bases. The CDR3 sequence is 14 residues long. V lost 3 bases and J 6 bases, leaving 14 bases between the germline ends. Germline CDR1 is MNHEY and CDR2 is SVGAGI.

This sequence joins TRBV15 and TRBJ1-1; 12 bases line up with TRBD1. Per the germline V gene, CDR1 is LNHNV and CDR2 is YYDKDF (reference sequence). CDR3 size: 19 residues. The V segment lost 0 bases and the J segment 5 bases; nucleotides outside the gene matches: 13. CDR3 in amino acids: CATSREFGTGGGGETEAFF. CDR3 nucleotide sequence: TGTGCCACCAGCAGAGAGTTTGGGACAGGGGGCGGAGGTGAGACTGAAGCTTTCTTT.

DNA for the CDR3: TGTGCCAGCAGTTTAACTTCCCGGGGGGTCTACGAGCAGTACTTC. Encoded protein: CASSLTSRGVYEQYF. The chain uses TRBV27 and TRBJ2-7; TRBD2 agrees at 7 bases. This CDR3 is built from 15 residues. CDR1 is MNHEY and CDR2 is SMNVEV in the germline V gene (reference sequence). After removal of 2 bases from V and 3 bases from J, the junction contained 7 bases not matched to a gene.